These 3 T cell receptor beta chains were all obtained from the same sample, sequenced in a study of cytomegalovirus exposure and HLA in healthy donors. This PCR relied on a set of 60 Vbeta primers and 13 Jbeta primers. Assay: immunoSEQ multiplex PCR; the TCRdb copy retains only in-frame clones and omits some. The sample shows about 130,000 clones, roughly four fifths of them seen only once. Sequenced material: PBMCs. Receptor source: a boy younger than 10 in good health and CMV-seronegative.

To note about this clone: Germline and junction disagree at one end, which may indicate a read error. V is TRBV7-7 and J is TRBJ1-2, with D unresolved. This CDR3 comprises 15 residues. Looked up from germline, CDR1 is SSHAT and CDR2 is FNYEAQ (reference sequence). The CDR3: CASSSRRGTSYGYTF. CDR3 bases: TGTGCTAGCAGCTCCAGGCGGGGTACTTCCTATGGCTACACCTTC.

The chain is built from TRBV10-3 and TRBJ2-1, with 8 bases that match TRBD1. Germline loops: CDR1 ENHRY, CDR2 SYGVKD. V gave up 6 bases and J gave up 5 bases; unmatched junction bases: 6. This CDR3 is built from 14 residues. The CDR3 spells CAISPPDRDNEQFF. Here the CDR3 DNA reads TGTGCCATCAGCCCTCCGGACAGGGACAATGAGCAGTTCTTC.

The rearrangement uses TRBV25-1 and TRBJ2-1, with D maybe TRBD2 (6 bases). In germline, CDR1 is MGHDK, CDR2 SYGVNS. V was pared by 6 bases and J by 8 bases, with 11 bases between. The CDR3 length is 12 residues. As DNA, the CDR3 is TGTGCCAGCAGCCTCTCGGGGGATGAGCAGTTCTTC. Its translation: CASSLSGDEQFF.